These 22 T cell receptor beta chains were all obtained from the same sample, sequenced in a study of shared clonotypes between healthy human individuals. TCRdb's table, derived via immunoSEQ multiplex PCR, lists solely in-frame clones and lacks some. Of about 700,000 clones in the sample, around 72% were seen once. What was sequenced was memory CD4+ T cells sorted from blood. Indicated subset: CD45RA-negative fraction. Source of these receptors: a young woman in good health.

This chain joins TRBV19 and TRBJ2-6, with TRBD1 identical over 7 bases. With 7 bases clipped from V and 0 bases from J, the junction kept 9 bases outside the gene matches. The CDR3 sequence is 17 residues long. Germline V gene lookup returns CDR1 LNHDA and CDR2 SQIVND (reference sequence). The CDR3 is CASKPGTANSGANVLTF. As DNA, the CDR3 is TGTGCCAGTAAACCCGGGACAGCCAACTCTGGGGCCAACGTCCTGACTTTC. The full variable domain, completed using reference TRBV19 and TRBJ2-6, is DGGITQSPKYLFRKEGQNVTLSCEQNLNHDAMYWYRQDPGQGLRLIYYSQIVNDFQKGDIAEGYSVSREKKESFPLTVTSAQKNPTAFYLCASKPGTANSGANVLTFGAGSRLTVL.

CDR3 sequence: CASSYRQEGQPQHF. CDR3 DNA sequence: TGTGCCAGCAGTTATCGACAGGAGGGGCAGCCCCAGCATTTT. V is TRBV6-5 and J is TRBJ1-5; perhaps TRBD1 as D (6 bases). CDR1 and CDR2 from the germline V gene are MNHEY and SVGAGI. The CDR3 is 14 residues long. Trimming took off 3 bases at V and 7 bases at J, with 13 bases between the two ends.

This chain uses TRBV6-6 with TRBJ2-1; 9 bases are a match to TRBD1. CDR1 and CDR2 (germline): MNHNY, SVGAGI (reference sequence). V shed 4 bases, J shed 9 bases, and the junction held 10 bases outside the gene matches. CDR3 size: 15 residues. CDR3: CASSSHRDREGEQFF. The CDR3 coding sequence is TGTGCCAGCAGTTCCCACCGGGACAGGGAGGGTGAGCAGTTCTTC.

The chain joins TRBV11-2 to TRBJ1-2; 10 bases match TRBD1. This CDR3 has 15 amino acids. Germline V gene data show CDR1 as SGHAT and CDR2 as FQNNGV. V trimming: 5 bases; J trimming: 3 bases; junction bases outside the gene matches: 6. The CDR3 here is CASSPRQGADYGYTF. CDR3 in DNA: TGTGCCAGCAGCCCCCGACAGGGGGCTGACTATGGCTACACCTTC.

The genes are TRBV19 and TRBJ2-4; possible D gene TRBD1, 7 bases. V lost 5 bases and J 1 base, leaving 18 bases between the germline ends. CDR1 is LNHDA and CDR2 is SQIVND in the germline V gene (reference sequence). The CDR3 spans 17 residues. The CDR3 reads CASSQWSGGRAKNIQYF. Written as DNA, the CDR3 is TGTGCCAGTAGTCAGTGGTCAGGGGGGAGGGCCAAAAACATTCAGTACTTC.

The rearrangement uses TRBV7-9 and TRBJ1-1; D ambiguous. The CDR3 is made up of 17 amino acids. Trimming pared 5 bases from V and 4 bases from J, leaving 23 bases between. CDR1 is SEHNR and CDR2 is FQNEAQ in the germline V gene (reference sequence). The CDR3 loop reads CASSLGIRTARSTEAFF. The CDR3 DNA is TGTGCCAGCAGCCTTGGGATAAGGACGGCCCGGAGCACTGAAGCTTTCTTT.

The chain recombines TRBV18 with TRBJ2-7; TRBD2 aligns across 9 bases. The ends lost 0 bases at V and 6 bases at J; junction bases unmatched: 12. The CDR3 is made up of 17 amino acids. Germline V gene lookup returns CDR1 KGHSH and CDR2 LQKENI. For the CDR3, the DNA is TGTGCCAGCTCACCACCGTCCGTGGTAGCGGGAGCTCTCGAGCAGTACTTC. This codes for CASSPPSVVAGALEQYF.

The chain is built from TRBV28 and TRBJ1-2; TRBD1 matches at 8 bases. The germline V gene has CDR1 MDHEN and CDR2 SYDVKM. The length of the CDR3 is 15 residues. Trimming cost V 4 bases and J 4 bases; bases outside gene matches: 8. The CDR3 region has the DNA TGTGCCAGCAGTTCCCAACAGGGGGGGGTCTATGGCTACACCTTC. Translated, it gives CASSSQQGGVYGYTF.

This clone was detected only a few times. The J gene is TRBJ2-7, the V gene TRBV19, with 9 bases that match TRBD1. The CDR3 has 16 amino acids. The V segment lost 5 bases and the J segment 4 bases; nucleotides outside the gene matches: 12. Germline values: CDR1 LNHDA, CDR2 SQIVND (reference sequence). CDR3 in amino acids: CASSDLSGTGTYEQYF. As DNA, the CDR3 is TGTGCCAGTAGTGATCTATCCGGGACAGGGACTTACGAGCAGTACTTC. Full variable domain (missing parts from reference TRBV19 and TRBJ2-7): DGGITQSPKYLFRKEGQNVTLSCEQNLNHDAMYWYRQDPGQGLRLIYYSQIVNDFQKGDIAEGYSVSREKKESFPLTVTSAQKNPTAFYLCASSDLSGTGTYEQYFGPGTRLTVT.

V and J are TRBV7-9 and TRBJ2-7, with 7 positions matching TRBD2. With V trimmed by 5 bases and J by 6 bases, 10 bases remained unmatched. CDR3 length: 14 amino acids. Germline loops: CDR1 SEHNR, CDR2 FQNEAQ (reference sequence). CDR3: CASSRQSTSAEQYF. Here the CDR3 DNA reads TGTGCCAGCAGCCGACAGAGTACTAGCGCCGAGCAGTACTTC.

The chain combines TRBV28 with TRBJ2-5, with 11 positions matching TRBD2. CDR3 length: 17 residues. CDR1 is MDHEN and CDR2 is SYDVKM in the germline V gene. V dropped 6 bases and J dropped 4; count of bases not matched to a gene: 13. The CDR3 protein is CASSPQLAGVLGETQYF. The DNA of the CDR3 is TGTGCCAGCAGCCCGCAACTAGCGGGAGTATTGGGAGAGACCCAGTACTTC.

V and J are TRBV9 and TRBJ2-3, with 13 bases aligning to TRBD2. The ends lost 2 bases at V and 8 bases at J; junction bases unmatched: 8. Germline CDR1 reads SGDLS; CDR2 reads YYNGEE. The CDR3 sequence is 16 residues long. The CDR3 loop reads CASSVGLAGTAGTQYF. Written as DNA, the CDR3 is TGTGCCAGCAGCGTGGGACTAGCGGGGACGGCGGGTACGCAGTATTTT. Combining the CDR3 with reference TRBV9 and TRBJ2-3 gives the whole variable domain DSGVTQTPKHLITATGQRVTLRCSPRSGDLSVYWYQQSLDQGLQFLIQYYNGEERAKGNILERFSAQQFPDLHSELNLSSLELGDSALYFCASSVGLAGTAGTQYFGPGTRLTVL.

This clone was observed a handful of times. This chain joins TRBV5-1 and TRBJ1-4; no clear D. Looked up from germline, CDR1 is SGHRS and CDR2 is YFSETQ. This CDR3 comprises 13 residues. V lost 5 bases and J 5 bases, leaving 10 bases between the germline ends. For the CDR3, the DNA is TGCGCCAGCAGTGCTGGGTTAAATGAAAAACTGTTTTTT. Its protein is CASSAGLNEKLFF.

This chain uses TRBV12-5 with TRBJ2-3; TRBD2 agrees at 13 bases. CDR1 LGHNT and CDR2 FRNRAP come from the germline V gene. The CDR3 runs to 18 residues. V was clipped by 0 bases and J by 0 bases; unmatched bases: 3. The CDR3 loop reads CASGLVLAGGPSTDTQYF. The CDR3 DNA reads as TGTGCTAGTGGTTTGGTACTAGCGGGAGGGCCTAGCACAGATACGCAGTATTTT.

The rearrangement joins TRBV5-1 to TRBJ1-4; D might be TRBD1 (5 bases). Trimming cost V 6 bases and J 4 bases, with 16 bases left between them. The CDR3 covers 15 residues. The germline V gene encodes CDR1 SGHRS and CDR2 YFSETQ. In nucleotides, the CDR3 is TGCGCCAGCACCGTCACCGGGACGGTTAATGAAAAACTGTTTTTT. Amino acid sequence: CASTVTGTVNEKLFF.

V and J are TRBV4-1 and TRBJ2-7; a weak D match, TRBD1 (6 bases). V lost 5 bases and J 4 bases, leaving 18 bases between the germline ends. The germline V gene has CDR1 MGHRA and CDR2 YSYEKL. The CDR3 is 15 residues long. The CDR3 loop is CASSNPSQGRYEQYF. The CDR3 region has the DNA TGCGCCAGCAGCAACCCGTCACAGGGACGGTACGAGCAGTACTTC.

The rearrangement joins TRBV7-6 to TRBJ2-7; D remains unclear. The CDR3 extends over 13 amino acids. V lost 0 bases to trimming and J lost 1 base, with 4 bases between them. CDR1 is SGHVS, CDR2 FNYEAQ, per germline. The CDR3 nucleotides are TGTGCCAGCAGCTTAGCCGTGTCCTACGAGCAGTACTTC. Residues: CASSLAVSYEQYF.

The gene calls are TRBV7-2 and TRBJ1-2; D remains unclear. V was shortened by 5 bases and J by 0 bases, with 13 bases between the two germline ends. CDR3 length: 15 residues. The germline gives CDR1 SGHTA, CDR2 FQGNSA. CDR3 sequence (DNA): TGTGCCAGCAGCCCCCGGGCCGCAACTAACTATGGCTACACCTTC. This gives the protein CASSPRAATNYGYTF.

This chain links TRBV5-4 with TRBJ2-7; TRBD1 agrees at 8 bases. This CDR3 region has 16 residues. Per the germline V gene, CDR1 is SGHNT and CDR2 is YYREEE (reference sequence). The V and J ends lost 0 bases and 2 bases, in that order; junction bases with no gene match: 7. The CDR3 here is CASSLGPGTGPYEQYF. CDR3 coding DNA: TGTGCCAGCAGCTTGGGGCCCGGGACAGGCCCCTACGAGCAGTACTTC.

This chain links TRBV5-1 with TRBJ2-7; 9 bases map to TRBD2. CDR3 length: 15 residues. Germline CDR1 and CDR2: SGHRS and YFSETQ. Trimming at V came to 5 bases and at J to 0 bases, leaving 6 bases not matched to a gene. The DNA for the CDR3 is TGCGCCAGCAGTTCCACTAGCGGGTCCTCCTACGAGCAGTACTTC. Translation gives CASSSTSGSSYEQYF. Drawing the rest from reference TRBV5-1 and TRBJ2-7, the complete variable domain is KAGVTQTPRYLIKTRGQQVTLSCSPISGHRSVSWYQQTPGQGLQFLFEYFSETQRNKGNFPGRFSGRQFSNSRSEMNVSTLELGDSALYLCASSSTSGSSYEQYFGPGTRLTVT.

J is TRBJ2-7 and V is TRBV5-1; 10 nucleotides match TRBD1. This CDR3 spans 13 amino acids. Germline values: CDR1 SGHRS, CDR2 YFSETQ. Trimming at V came to 4 bases and at J to 5 bases, leaving 3 bases not matched to a gene. The CDR3 region is CASSVTGGHEQYF. Written as DNA, the CDR3 is TGCGCCAGCAGCGTGACAGGGGGCCACGAGCAGTACTTC.

The chain joins TRBV19 to TRBJ2-3; TRBD1 matches at 7 bases. Trimming took 5 bases from V and 4 from J; bases not matched to a gene: 3. The CDR3 length is 13 residues. Per the germline V gene, CDR1 is LNHDA and CDR2 is SQIVND (reference sequence). CDR3: CASSVTGPDTQYF. DNA for the CDR3: TGTGCCAGTAGTGTGACAGGGCCAGATACGCAGTATTTT.